The subject of this entry is one TCR beta chain. The sample comes from a study of blood T cell repertoires in COVID-19. Authors' data handling: Nucleated cell number was recorded as an estimate derived from reference gene primer amplification. Clones were read by immunoSEQ multiplex PCR, and TCRdb kept only the in-frame ones, dropping some. Clone size and the V and J calls come from that table; the DNA yielded D and trimming. The repertoire holds some 140,000 clones, around 88% seen once, with 15% to 20% in the top ten. CDR1 is LNHDA, CDR2 SQIVND, per germline (reference sequence). V was trimmed by 1 base and J by 2 bases, leaving 8 bases between them. This CDR3 is built from 14 residues.

The chain combines TRBV19 with TRBJ1-1; D uncertain. The clonotype was recovered from a woman between 45 and 60 years old who had recovered from COVID-19. Sequencing was done on a sample of peripheral blood. CDR3 bases: TGTGCCAGTAGTATAGGGGCAGTTAACACTGAAGCTTTCTTT. The encoded protein is CASSIGAVNTEAFF.